This TCR beta chain was observed in a study of a mutant IDH1 vaccine in newly diagnosed glioma (dated by TCRdb to 2020 to 2023). Study-level background: The roughly 32 treated patients were approximately 60% male and roughly 40% female, with a mean age of approximately 40 years. Before enrollment, most patients had been given radiochemotherapy with temozolomide as standard therapy, while the rest had received either radiotherapy alone or temozolomide alone. Peripheral blood samples were drawn at six visits, namely V03 (baseline), V05, V07, V10, V12 and V13. Longitudinal TCRB deep sequencing was performed for roughly 24 treated patients wherever samples were available for exploratory analyses. Points the paper makes about the study in general: PBMC samples for TCRB deep sequencing were selected based on availability. Immune responses induced by the vaccine were seen in approximately 92% of patients across multiple MHC alleles. No apparent relationship was observed between pseudoprogression and alterations in the top peripheral T cell clonotypes detected by TCRB sequencing. It was noted by the authors that analyses of patient blood samples could not be reproduced owing to sample limitations.

Based on the germline V gene (reference sequence), the CDR1 and CDR2 sequences are GTSNPN and SVGIG. V ends up 3 bases short and J 8 bases short, with an unmatched junction base count of 8. Its CDR3 holds 15 amino acids, cysteine through phenylalanine. CDR3 DNA is the only sequence kept; it has 45 bases, read in frame from the first base. To note about this clone: Its antigen is unknown. Per-base qualities were not stored, and no clone one base away is much larger.

Libraries were constructed by the immunoSEQ multiplex PCR assay. Rearranged TCR beta chain sequences were amplified with the hsTCRB Kit following the manufacturer's protocol. TCRB libraries were sequenced on an Illumina MiSeq. The original methods were these. The kit vendor's proprietary platform handled demultiplexing, trimming and gene mapping. The clones in this table, taken by TCRdb from immuneACCESS, are in-frame only. Not every clone is retained; where verified, under half of the shortfall comes from an unresolved V gene, and the cause of the rest is unknown. That table gives V, J and clone size, and the DNA gave D and trimming. Here the sample has around 17,000 clones; about 95% occur a single time. The ten largest clones represent about 3.5% of the sample. Explained via the paper, the time point label denotes: baseline, week 1 (first vaccination visit). The treatment or condition tag for this specimen amounts to: pre-vaccination baseline after standard-of-care therapy. Donors had newly diagnosed WHO grade 3 or 4 IDH1-mutant astrocytomas with loss of nuclear ATRX. The samples were drawn from NOA16, a multicentre, single-arm, open-label phase I trial in Germany that tested a mutant IDH1 peptide vaccine in humans for the first time. For immunogenicity testing, the blood drawn at visit V03 was used as the baseline sample. Genomic DNA for TCRB sequencing was extracted from EDTA blood using the DNeasy Blood and Tissue Kit.

The specimen was peripheral blood mononuclear cells (PBMCs), collected from a glioma patient treated with radiotherapy, temozolomide or both. The receptor comes from a woman aged 18 to 35 with glioma. Some clones in this sample may be carry-over from other donors' samples. This receptor chain uses TRBV30 and TRBJ1-6; TRBD1 fits 9 bases in the junction. The DNA reads TGTGCCTGGAGGGGACAGGGAATAAAGGATTCACCCCTCCACTTT. Protein translation: CAWRGQGIKDSPLHF. Outside the CDR3, residues come from the reference TRBV30 and TRBJ1-6 proteins, so the full variable domain is: SQTIHQWPATLVQPVGSPLSLECTVEGTSNPNLYWYRQAAGRGLQLLFYSVGIGQISSEVPQNLSASRPQDRQFILSSKKLLLSDSGFYLCAWRGQGIKDSPLHFGNGTRLTVT.